There are a few counts of the clone carrying this T cell receptor beta chain. As yet, its antigen is unknown. Trimming removed 3 bases from V and 4 bases from J, with 12 bases in between. CDR1 SNHLY and CDR2 FYNNEI come from the germline V gene. This CDR3 comprises 14 residues. This entry belongs to a study of T cell responses to AZD1222 COVID-19 vaccine. Study-wide context: Pooled in the analysis were second doses at about 4 or about 12 weeks.

Notes on the study in general: At baseline, seropositivity was found in only a handful of AZD1222 recipients. Targeting of unmutated variant regions was reportedly seen in nearly half of spike-specific TCRs. Repertoire sampling was restricted to post-peak T cell response timepoints.

Clones were sequenced by immunoSEQ multiplex PCR, and TCRdb holds only the in-frame ones, with some missing. The sample contains about 96,000 clones, about nine tenths of which appear only once. This specimen was peripheral blood, taken on day 0 of AZD1222 vaccination. This receptor was obtained from an adult in good health. The rearrangement uses TRBV2 and TRBJ1-2; D possibly corresponds to TRBD1 (6 bases). Written as DNA, the CDR3 is TGTGCCAGCAGTGATAGGGGGGTCGGCTATGGCTACACCTTC. Protein product: CASSDRGVGYGYTF.